Listed below are T cell receptor beta chains from one sample, sequenced in a study of CXCR3-negative and CXCR3-positive naive CD8 T cells. Using the 5' RACE reads, TCRdb records one entry per CDR3 protein without DNA. The sample's table shows 40,000 to 45,000 distinct CDR3 sequences. The sample consisted of naive CXCR3- CD8+ T cells from blood. These receptors came from a human donor in good health. Some clones in this sample may be carry-over from other donors' samples. Both conserved end residues are part of each CDR3.

CASSVADTEQYF	TRBV9	TRBJ2-7
CASSPPEEPPKLFF	TRBV12-3/TRBV12-4	TRBJ1-4
CSAGTGGGEQYF	TRBV29-1	TRBJ2-7
CASSQTGANVLTF	TRBV4-3	TRBJ2-6
CASSETGGTYNEQFF	TRBV25-1	TRBJ2-1
CASSFGTAYEQYF	TRBV7-9	TRBJ2-7
CASRPGGPSPDTQYF	TRBV6-5	TRBJ2-3
CASSSGPRGETQYF	TRBV7-3	TRBJ2-5
CASRGDGGMLYNEQFF	TRBV28	TRBJ2-1
CASSWSGNEQFF	TRBV5-1	TRBJ2-1
CASGLAVGETTDTQYF	TRBV12-5	TRBJ2-3